Shown below are 24 T cell receptor beta chains from a single sample sequenced in a study of OX40 agonist ivuxolimab in advanced cancers. Libraries were prepared by immunoSEQ multiplex PCR; TCRdb keeps only in-frame clonotypes and omits some of them. This sample has roughly 89,000 clones; roughly 91% occur once, and the top ten carry under 0.35%. The sequencing here drew on CD4+ or CD8+ T cells sorted from blood, taken in a trial of the OX40 agonist ivuxolimab. These receptors came from an adult with an advanced solid tumor such as melanoma, head and neck, liver or kidney cancer.

The chain joins TRBV28 to TRBJ2-7; 9 bases match TRBD1. The CDR3 totals 15 residues. The germline gives CDR1 MDHEN, CDR2 SYDVKM. The J segment lost 5 bases and the V segment lost 8 bases, leaving 13 bases of the junction unmatched. This CDR3 reads CASAQPGTGFHEQYF. The CDR3 DNA reads TGTGCCAGCGCTCAACCCGGGACAGGGTTCCACGAGCAGTACTTC.

This clone was detected only once. The chain links TRBV11-2 to TRBJ2-7, with unresolved D. Trimming shortened V by 5 bases and J by 4 bases, and 6 bases separated the two germline ends. CDR1 is SGHAT, CDR2 FQNNGV, per germline. The CDR3 totals 11 residues. CDR3 amino acids: CASSNRYEQYF. The CDR3 coding sequence is TGTGCCAGCAGCAACCGTTACGAGCAGTACTTC. Complete variable domain (other parts from reference TRBV11-2 and TRBJ2-7): EAGVAQSPRYKIIEKRQSVAFWCNPISGHATLYWYQQILGQGPKLLIQFQNNGVVDDSQLPKDRFSAERLKGVDSTLKIQPAKLEDSAVYLCASSNRYEQYFGPGTRLTVT.

This clone came up once. The rearrangement joins TRBV10-3 to TRBJ1-2; TRBD1 aligns across 7 bases. Germline CDR1 reads ENHRY; CDR2 reads SYGVKD. The J segment lost 2 bases and the V segment lost 6 bases, leaving 6 bases of the junction unmatched. The CDR3 length is 14 residues. CDR3 in amino acids: CAISGQALNYGYTF. The CDR3 bases are TGTGCCATCAGCGGACAGGCTCTAAACTATGGCTACACCTTC.

This rearrangement joins TRBV18 to TRBJ2-2; D possibly corresponds to TRBD1 (6 bases). In germline, CDR1 is KGHSH, CDR2 LQKENI. CDR3 length: 14 amino acids. V lost 6 bases to trimming and J lost 1 base, with 9 bases between them. The CDR3 region has the DNA TGTGCCAGCTCCCAGGGGCGGAACACCGGGGAGCTGTTTTTT. Translating it yields CASSQGRNTGELFF.

The chain employs TRBV27 and TRBJ1-4, with 7 bases lining up with TRBD1. The CDR3 is made up of 15 amino acids. V dropped 5 bases and J dropped 2; count of bases not matched to a gene: 5. Germline values: CDR1 MNHEY, CDR2 SMNVEV (reference sequence). The CDR3 loop reads CASSPRGSTNEKLFF. The CDR3 DNA follows: TGTGCCAGCAGTCCCAGGGGGTCCACTAATGAAAAACTGTTTTTT.

The chain couples TRBV28 to TRBJ1-5, with a possible D match to TRBD1 (6 bases). Trimming took off 4 bases at V and 0 bases at J, with 16 bases between the two ends. Germline loops: CDR1 MDHEN, CDR2 SYDVKM. The CDR3 is 17 residues long. CDR3: CASSSGTGYYSNQPQHF. Here the CDR3 DNA reads TGTGCCAGCAGTTCCGGCACAGGGTACTATAGCAATCAGCCCCAGCATTTT.

The chain combines TRBV6-5 with TRBJ2-5; D might be TRBD2 (5 bases). Trimming cost V 8 bases and J 5 bases, with 12 bases left between them. The CDR3 length is 12 residues. Germline V gene sequence: CDR1 MNHEY, CDR2 SVGAGI. The chain's CDR3 is CASSEGRETQYF. CDR3 DNA sequence: TGTGCCAGCTCTGAGGGCCGGGAGACCCAGTACTTC.

The CDR3 loop is CASSLGQGETQYF. DNA for the CDR3: TGTGCCAGCAGCTTGGGACAGGGGGAGACCCAGTACTTC. The gene calls are TRBV5-5 and TRBJ2-5, with 8 bases identical to TRBD1. This CDR3 spans 13 amino acids. Germline CDR1 reads SGHKS; CDR2 reads YYEKEE (reference sequence). Trimming removed 0 bases from V and 5 bases from J; junction bases left unmatched: 0.

The chain has TRBV5-8 and TRBJ2-1; D tentatively reads TRBD1 or TRBD2 (5 bases each). The germline V and J ends were trimmed by 4 bases and 8 bases, with 19 bases remaining between them. The CDR3 is made up of 15 amino acids. Germline V CDR1 and CDR2: SGHTS, YDEGEE. The DNA for the CDR3 is TGTGCCAGCAGCCCCGGGACGAAGCTTTGGGATGAGCAGTTCTTC. Amino acid sequence: CASSPGTKLWDEQFF.

This clone was recorded only once. The chain couples TRBV11-2 to TRBJ2-5; D ambiguous. This CDR3 contains 12 residues. Germline CDR1 SGHAT, CDR2 FQNNGV. Trimming took 0 bases from V and 7 from J, leaving 6 bases between them. The CDR3 sequence is CASSLERATQYF. The CDR3 DNA reads TGTGCCAGCAGCTTAGAACGTGCGACCCAGTACTTC. Combining the CDR3 with reference TRBV11-2 and TRBJ2-5 gives the whole variable domain EAGVAQSPRYKIIEKRQSVAFWCNPISGHATLYWYQQILGQGPKLLIQFQNNGVVDDSQLPKDRFSAERLKGVDSTLKIQPAKLEDSAVYLCASSLERATQYFGPGTRLLVL.

J is TRBJ2-2 and V is TRBV5-1; possibly TRBD2 for D (6 bases). Deletions cut 7 bases from V and 4 bases from J, with 11 bases between. CDR1 and CDR2 from the germline V gene are SGHRS and YFSETQ. This CDR3 is 13 amino acids long. The CDR3 coding sequence is TGCGCCAGCCGTTGGGAGGTCACCGGGGAGCTGTTTTTT. It yields the protein CASRWEVTGELFF.

The rearrangement joins TRBV28 to TRBJ2-7; 13 bases match TRBD2. Germline CDR1 is MDHEN and CDR2 is SYDVKM. Trimming took 10 bases from V and 3 from J; bases not matched to a gene: 3. The CDR3 loop spans 13 amino acids. CDR3 nucleotide sequence: TGTGCCACGAGGACTAGCGGGAGCTACGAGCAGTACTTC. This translates into CATRTSGSYEQYF.

This chain uses TRBV5-8 with TRBJ1-1; no reliable D call. V was pared by 3 bases and J by 10 bases, with 16 bases between. Per germline, CDR1 SGHTS and CDR2 YDEGEE. CDR3 size: 13 residues. The DNA of the CDR3 is TGTGCCAGCAGCTCTTCAAGGAGCTCTGGAGCTTTCTTT. Translating it yields CASSSSRSSGAFF.

The CDR3 coding sequence is TGTGCCAGCAGCTTAGGAGGGGGGGGGCCCGCCTACGAGCAGTACTTC. It is translated as CASSLGGGGPAYEQYF. The chain has TRBV11-2 and TRBJ2-7; TRBD2 might be the D (7 bases). This CDR3 has 16 amino acids. CDR1 is SGHAT, CDR2 FQNNGV, per germline. V was trimmed by 1 base and J by 2 bases, leaving 15 bases between them.

The V call is TRBV19, the J call TRBJ2-1; 10 bases line up with TRBD1. Trimming took 7 bases from V and 8 from J; bases not matched to a gene: 8. Looked up from germline, CDR1 is LNHDA and CDR2 is SQIVND (reference sequence). The CDR3 has 14 amino acids. This CDR3 is CASKRQGAMDEQFF. The DNA of the CDR3 is TGTGCCAGTAAACGACAGGGGGCGATGGATGAGCAGTTCTTC.

The rearrangement links TRBV5-1 to TRBJ2-7, with 7 positions matching TRBD1. This CDR3 contains 14 residues. V gave up 4 bases and J gave up 2 bases; unmatched junction bases: 6. The germline V gene encodes CDR1 SGHRS and CDR2 YFSETQ. CDR3 residues: CASSPGQRTYEQYF. DNA for the CDR3: TGCGCCAGCAGCCCGGGACAGCGAACCTACGAGCAGTACTTC.

The V and J genes are TRBV4-2 and TRBJ2-7; maybe TRBD2 (6 bases). The CDR3 is 14 amino acids. V gave up 4 bases and J gave up 4 bases, with 14 bases separating them. Germline lookup yields CDR1 LGHNA and CDR2 YNFKEQ. The CDR3 DNA is TGTGCCAGCAGCCTCGGGACTGGGAGATACGAGCAGTACTTC. Translated: CASSLGTGRYEQYF.

The V and J genes are TRBV5-3 and TRBJ2-7; TRBD2 aligns across 7 bases. TRBV5-3 is flagged as an ORF with uncertain function. The CDR3 totals 16 residues. V dropped 0 bases and J dropped 4; count of bases not matched to a gene: 10. CDR3 in amino acids: CARSLALPGLTYEQYF. CDR3 DNA sequence: TGTGCCAGAAGCTTGGCCTTGCCGGGACTAACATACGAGCAGTACTTC.

CDR3 nucleotide sequence: TGTGCCAGCAGCTTGTGGGACAGGGGCACAGATACGCAGTATTTT. It encodes CASSLWDRGTDTQYF. The J gene is TRBJ2-3, the V gene TRBV5-5; 9 bases map to TRBD1. CDR3 length: 15 amino acids. From germline, CDR1 is SGHKS and CDR2 YYEKEE (reference sequence). V was clipped by 1 base and J by 1 base; unmatched bases: 1.

The V call is TRBV6-1, the J call TRBJ2-7; possibly TRBD1 for D (5 bases). The V end lost 5 bases, the J end lost 2 bases, and 10 bases lay between the germline ends. The CDR3 runs 13 residues. In germline, CDR1 is MNHNS, CDR2 SASEGT. The CDR3, as DNA: TGTGCCAGCAGTTTGACAGAAGCCTACGAGCAGTACTTC. This gives the protein CASSLTEAYEQYF.

CDR3 DNA: TGTGCCAGTAGTATGAGGGGGACAGGGGCTCGCGGCTACACCTTC. Protein product: CASSMRGTGARGYTF. This chain joins TRBV19 and TRBJ1-2, with 10 positions matching TRBD1. The CDR3 contains 15 residues. V trimming: 3 bases; J trimming: 8 bases; junction bases outside the gene matches: 9. Germline CDR1 is LNHDA and CDR2 is SQIVND (reference sequence).

This rearrangement joins TRBV6-5 to TRBJ2-2; no clear D gene. Germline CDR1 reads MNHEY; CDR2 reads SVGAGI. The V end was cut by 6 bases, the J end by 5 bases, with 10 bases between. The CDR3 runs 13 residues. The CDR3 protein is CASSHGVTGELFF. The DNA of the CDR3 is TGTGCCAGCAGCCATGGAGTGACCGGGGAGCTGTTTTTT.

This clone was detected only once. This rearrangement joins TRBV2 to TRBJ1-4; possible D gene TRBD1, 5 bases. The germline V and J ends were trimmed by 5 bases and 4 bases, with 11 bases remaining between them. The CDR3 totals 14 residues. In germline, CDR1 is SNHLY, CDR2 FYNNEI. The CDR3 loop is CASSQTVNNEKLFF. In DNA form, the CDR3 reads TGTGCCAGCAGTCAGACAGTGAATAATGAAAAACTGTTTTTT.

The rearrangement links TRBV10-3 to TRBJ2-1, with 14 bases lining up with TRBD2. V was pared by 6 bases and J by 6 bases, with 1 base of the junction left unmatched. CDR1 and CDR2 (germline): ENHRY, SYGVKD. The CDR3 covers 14 residues. DNA for the CDR3: TGTGCCATCAGCGGGACTAGCGGGAGCAATGAGCAGTTCTTC. Amino acid sequence: CAISGTSGSNEQFF.